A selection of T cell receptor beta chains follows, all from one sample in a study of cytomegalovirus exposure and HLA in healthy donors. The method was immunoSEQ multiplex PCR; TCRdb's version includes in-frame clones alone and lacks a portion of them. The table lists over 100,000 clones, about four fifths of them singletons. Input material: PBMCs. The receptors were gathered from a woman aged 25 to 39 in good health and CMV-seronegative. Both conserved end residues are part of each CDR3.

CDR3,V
CASSFEKGGNQPQHF,TRBV10-2
CASSVDMSSGNTIYF,TRBV19
CASSPTKSGISYEQYF,TRBV18
CASSLGGGPTGELFF,TRBV11-2
CASTGLAGRNEQFF,TRBV19
CASSPLGREGEETQYF,TRBV10-2
CASSSRISGANVLTF,TRBV7-9
CASSLVGSGGSADTQYF,TRBV7-2
CASSRTTSGDIYNEQFF,TRBV5-1
CASSLVRDRSFNF,TRBV5-5
CASSSQRGTEAFF,TRBV9
CASTGTSGREQFF,TRBV6-5
CAGGVVNSPLHF,TRBV7-9
CASSSEGGMAYNEQFF,TRBV19